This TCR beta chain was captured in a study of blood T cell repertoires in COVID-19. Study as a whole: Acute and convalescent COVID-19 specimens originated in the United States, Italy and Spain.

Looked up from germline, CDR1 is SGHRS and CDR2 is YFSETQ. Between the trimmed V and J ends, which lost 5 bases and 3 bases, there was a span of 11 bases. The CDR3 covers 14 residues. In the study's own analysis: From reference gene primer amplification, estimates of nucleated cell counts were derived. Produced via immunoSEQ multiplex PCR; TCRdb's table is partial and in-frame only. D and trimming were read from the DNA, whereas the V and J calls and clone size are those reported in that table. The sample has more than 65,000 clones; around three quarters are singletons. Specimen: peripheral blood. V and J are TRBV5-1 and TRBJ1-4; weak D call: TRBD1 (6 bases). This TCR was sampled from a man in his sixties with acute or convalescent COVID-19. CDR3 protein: CASRQGGSNEKLFF. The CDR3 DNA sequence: TGCGCCAGCAGACAGGGTGGCTCTAATGAAAAACTGTTTTTT.